This T cell receptor beta chain emerged from a study of blood T cell repertoires in COVID-19 (dated by TCRdb to about 2020). Context from the whole study: Collaborator samples came from the United States, Italy and Spain and covered acute and convalescent phases of COVID-19. Subjects who had been exposed to COVID-19, were actively infected with it, or had recovered from it provided the deeply sampled blood TCRbeta repertoires that made up the dataset. Samples came from the ongoing ImmuneRACE study (first 160 participants) plus 1,254 subjects from 6 global collaborators. The sample metadata nearly always contained a de-identified subject ID, COVID-19 status, age in years and sex. Where HLA class I and class II types were available, the types were taken from metadata supplied by the sample provider, not from assay-based typing. The prospective study material was composed of cDNA or gDNA derived from T cells, B-cell-depleted T cells, or PBMCs. The repertoires were released in a freely available public database meant as a resource for research on the immune response to SARS-CoV-2.

Concerning this clone: The target of this receptor is not known. There are no base qualities to consult, and no much larger clone falls within one base.

TCRbeta CDR3 regions were amplified from genomic DNA by means of the immunoSEQ Assay, a bias-controlled multiplex PCR. Per the authors' processing: Within the assay, amplification of reference gene primers was used to estimate how many nucleated cells each sample contained. Sequence reads were collapsed and filtered to measure the absolute abundance of every unique TCRbeta CDR3 rearrangement. For each sample, productive Simpson clonality was calculated as the square root of Simpson's diversity index over productive rearrangements. Sourced from immuneACCESS, this table was stored by TCRdb with only in-frame sequences that have V and J called. A share of the clones is absent; for the studies checked, an unresolved V gene accounts for under half, and the remainder has no known explanation. The DNA was the basis for D and trimming; V, J and clone size are from that table. The sample table contains around 380,000 clones; only one count was recorded for 87% of them. 1% to 1.5% of the sample goes to the ten largest clones.

Enrolling through a virtual design, the prospective study's participants ranged in age from roughly 18 to 90 years and lived across some 23 United States geographic areas. In the prospective study, participants were assigned to cohorts based on the clinical history participants reported in a screening survey and a study questionnaire. Recovered participants in ImmuneRACE Cohort 3 were defined as having two consecutive negative NP/OP PCR tests, clearance from a healthcare professional, or resolution of symptoms. In the prospective study, mobile phlebotomists collected whole blood, serum and a nasopharyngeal or oropharyngeal swab from each participant. Participants in the prospective study had the option to provide additional blood draws and questionnaires over an approximately 2-month period. Before DNA extraction, prospective study blood samples were shipped either frozen or at room temperature.

Overall study outcomes, separate from this receptor: The quantity of clinical and demographic metadata differed by source and by participant and was supplied without curation.

Sequenced material: PBMCs or T cells enriched from blood (not recorded which). This TCR came from a man between 25 and 39 years old who had recovered from COVID-19.

The nucleotides read TGTGCCAGCAAAGAACGGGAATCGTCACCCCTCCACTTT. Its translation reads: CASKERESSPLHF. Here the chain combines TRBV6-4 and TRBJ1-6, with the D gene uncertain. The CDR3, cysteine through phenylalanine, is 13 amino acids long. The DNA shown is the 39-base CDR3, in frame from base 1. V drops 7 bases and J drops 10 bases, leaving 14 bases in between. CDR1 and CDR2, per the germline V gene, are MRHNA and SNTAGT.